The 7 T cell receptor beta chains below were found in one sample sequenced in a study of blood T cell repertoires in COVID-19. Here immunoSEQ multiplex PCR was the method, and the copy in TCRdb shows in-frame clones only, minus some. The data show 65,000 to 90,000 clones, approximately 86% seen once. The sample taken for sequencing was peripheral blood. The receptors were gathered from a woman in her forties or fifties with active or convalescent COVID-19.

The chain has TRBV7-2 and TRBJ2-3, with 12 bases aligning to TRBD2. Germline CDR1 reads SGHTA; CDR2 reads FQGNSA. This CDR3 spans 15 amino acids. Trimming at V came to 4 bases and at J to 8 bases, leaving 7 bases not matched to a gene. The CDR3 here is CASSSLAGGLSTQYF. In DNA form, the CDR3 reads TGTGCCAGCAGCTCGCTAGCGGGGGGGCTGAGTACGCAGTATTTT.

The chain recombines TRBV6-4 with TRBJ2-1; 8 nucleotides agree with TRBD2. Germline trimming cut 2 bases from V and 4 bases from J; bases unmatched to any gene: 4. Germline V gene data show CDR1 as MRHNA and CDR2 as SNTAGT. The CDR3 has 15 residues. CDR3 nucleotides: TGTGCCAGCAGTGACACGGGGGGGGAGTACAATGAGCAGTTCTTC. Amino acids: CASSDTGGEYNEQFF.

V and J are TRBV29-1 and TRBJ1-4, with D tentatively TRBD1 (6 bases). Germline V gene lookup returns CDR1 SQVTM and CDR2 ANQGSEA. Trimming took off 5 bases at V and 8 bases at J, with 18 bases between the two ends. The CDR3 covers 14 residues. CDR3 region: CSVLDPGAGEKLFF. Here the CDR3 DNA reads TGCAGCGTTTTAGACCCAGGGGCAGGGGAAAAACTGTTTTTT.

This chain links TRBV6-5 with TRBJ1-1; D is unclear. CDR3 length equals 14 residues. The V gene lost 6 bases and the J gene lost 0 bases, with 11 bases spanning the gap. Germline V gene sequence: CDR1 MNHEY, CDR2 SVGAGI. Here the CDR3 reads CASRVGQLNTEAFF. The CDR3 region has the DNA TGTGCCAGCAGAGTTGGGCAGTTGAACACTGAAGCTTTCTTT.

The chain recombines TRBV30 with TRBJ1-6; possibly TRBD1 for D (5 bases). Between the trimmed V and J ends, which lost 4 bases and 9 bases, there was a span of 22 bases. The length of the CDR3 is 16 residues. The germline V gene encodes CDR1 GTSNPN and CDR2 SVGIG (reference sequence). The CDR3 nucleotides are TGTGCCTGGACAAACCGCAGGGAATTCTCTGGTTCACCCCTCCACTTT. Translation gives CAWTNRREFSGSPLHF.

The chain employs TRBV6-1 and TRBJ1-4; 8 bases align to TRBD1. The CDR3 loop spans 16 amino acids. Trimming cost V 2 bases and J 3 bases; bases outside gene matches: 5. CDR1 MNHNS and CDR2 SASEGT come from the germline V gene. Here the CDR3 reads CASSEPGTGANEKLFF. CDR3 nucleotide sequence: TGTGCCAGCAGTGAACCTGGGACAGGCGCTAATGAAAAACTGTTTTTT.

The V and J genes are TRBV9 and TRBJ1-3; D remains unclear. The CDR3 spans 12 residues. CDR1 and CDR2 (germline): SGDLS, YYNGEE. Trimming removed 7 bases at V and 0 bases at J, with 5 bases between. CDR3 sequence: CASGLSGNTIYF. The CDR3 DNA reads TGTGCCAGCGGGCTCTCTGGAAACACCATATATTTT.